This T cell receptor beta chain is from a study of blood T cell repertoires in COVID-19. Germline V gene sequence: CDR1 MDHEN, CDR2 SYDVKM. J lost 2 bases, V lost 6 bases, and 6 bases had no gene match. CDR3 size: 14 residues. Assay used: immunoSEQ multiplex PCR; TCRdb lists only in-frame clones, some missing. The table lists approximately 89,000 clones, around 75% of them singletons. The receptor was isolated from a man between 65 and 85 years old with acute or convalescent COVID-19. The chain uses TRBV28 and TRBJ1-1; 7 nucleotides line up with TRBD1. Sequenced sample: peripheral blood. CDR3 region: CASRGDSANTEAFF. CDR3 DNA sequence: TGTGCCAGCAGGGGGGACAGCGCTAACACTGAAGCTTTCTTT.